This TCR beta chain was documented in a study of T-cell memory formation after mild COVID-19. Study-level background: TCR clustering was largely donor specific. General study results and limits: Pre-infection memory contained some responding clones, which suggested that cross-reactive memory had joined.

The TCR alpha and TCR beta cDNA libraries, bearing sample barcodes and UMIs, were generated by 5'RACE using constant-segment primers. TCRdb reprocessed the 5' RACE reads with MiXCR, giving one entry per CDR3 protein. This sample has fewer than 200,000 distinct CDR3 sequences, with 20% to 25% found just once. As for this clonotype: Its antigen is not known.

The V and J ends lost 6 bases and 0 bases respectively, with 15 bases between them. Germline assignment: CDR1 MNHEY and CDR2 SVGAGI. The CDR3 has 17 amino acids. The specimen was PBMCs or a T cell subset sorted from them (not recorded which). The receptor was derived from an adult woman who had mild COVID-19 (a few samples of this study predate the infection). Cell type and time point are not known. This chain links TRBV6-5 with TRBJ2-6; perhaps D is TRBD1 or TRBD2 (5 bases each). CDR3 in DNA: TGTGCCAGCAGACCGGGACGCACCATCTCTGGGGCCAACGTCCTGACTTTC. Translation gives CASRPGRTISGANVLTF.